One sample yielded the 8 T cell receptor beta chains listed below, sequenced in a study of Graves' ophthalmopathy and Graves' hyperthyroidism. As the template, RNA transcripts were used to amplify TCR beta CDR3 regions. RT-PCR in the first round used HTBI primers; a second-round multiplex PCR followed. TCRdb recomputed calls from the multiplex PCR reads with MiXCR, one row per CDR3 protein. The sample has 660,000 or so distinct CDR3 sequences, just over 40% seen once; the top ten hold around 3.3%. Sequenced material: peripheral blood. Every receptor here comes from an adult man with Graves' ophthalmopathy.

This clonotype has a count of ten or more. The rearrangement links TRBV11-2 to TRBJ2-7; D is unresolved. The CDR3 has 11 residues. Germline V CDR1 and CDR2: SGHAT, FQNNGV. Trimming cost V 5 bases and J 3 bases, with 5 bases left between them. CDR3 loop: CASSHYYEQYF. CDR3 bases: TGTGCCAGCAGCCACTACTACGAGCAGTACTTC.

The rearrangement joins TRBV19 to TRBJ2-6; D is perhaps TRBD1 (5 bases). The CDR3 length is 13 residues. V gave up 6 bases and J gave up 5 bases, with 8 bases separating them. CDR1 is LNHDA, CDR2 SQIVND, per germline (reference sequence). The DNA of the CDR3 is TGTGCCAGTAGGGCAGGGAGGGCCAACGTCCTGACTTTC. This translates into CASRAGRANVLTF.

The CDR3 DNA is TGTGCCAGCGAGGCGGGACAGGTCCTGGGGACCGGGGAGCTGTTTTTT. Protein product: CASEAGQVLGTGELFF. The chain recombines TRBV7-9 with TRBJ2-2; 8 bases agree with TRBD1. The CDR3 extends over 16 amino acids. Germline V lookup: CDR1 SEHNR, CDR2 FQNEAQ (reference sequence). The junction had 13 bases not matched to a gene; V was cut back by 8 bases and J by 5 bases. Full variable domain (remainder filled in from reference TRBV7-9 and TRBJ2-2): DTGVSQNPRHKITKRGQNVTFRCDPISEHNRLYWYRQTLGQGPEFLTYFQNEAQLEKSRLLSDRFSAERPKGSFSTLEIQRTEQGDSAMYLCASEAGQVLGTGELFFGEGSRLTVL.

This clonotype was found a few times. This sequence joins TRBV6-1 and TRBJ1-2; D may be TRBD1 (5 bases). This CDR3 spans 14 amino acids. The germline V and J ends were trimmed by 3 bases and 7 bases, with 15 bases remaining between them. Germline-derived CDR1 and CDR2 are MNHNS and SASEGT. The CDR3, as DNA: TGTGCCAGCAGTGACTCCAGGGAAAAGGGTGGCTACACCTTC. This encodes CASSDSREKGGYTF.

This clonotype was counted ten times or more. This chain joins TRBV20-1 and TRBJ2-5; D uncertain. The CDR3 consists of 14 residues. The germline V gene encodes CDR1 DFQATT and CDR2 SNEGSKA (reference sequence). V lost 3 bases and J lost 6, with 17 bases in between. DNA of the CDR3: TGCAGTGCTAGCGACCAGGCAGTAGGAAAGACCCAGTACTTC. This codes for CSASDQAVGKTQYF.

This clonotype was counted many times. This chain links TRBV19 with TRBJ1-2; maybe TRBD1 (5 bases). The CDR3 has 13 amino acids. Germline V gives CDR1 LNHDA, CDR2 SQIVND (reference sequence). Trimming took off 4 bases at V and 4 bases at J, with 10 bases between the two ends. The CDR3: CASSNPDSYGYTF. The CDR3, as DNA: TGTGCCAGTAGTAACCCCGACAGCTATGGCTACACCTTC.

This clonotype occurred many times. This chain links TRBV7-9 with TRBJ2-2; the D is unclear. Looked up from germline, CDR1 is SEHNR and CDR2 is FQNEAQ (reference sequence). CDR3 length: 12 residues. V gave up 1 base and J gave up 5 bases, with 2 bases separating them. The CDR3 DNA sequence: TGTGCCAGCAGCTTAGGTACCGGGGAGCTGTTTTTT. This codes for CASSLGTGELFF.

This clonotype was found many times. The chain uses TRBV10-3 and TRBJ1-4; the D is unclear. CDR3 length equals 14 residues. The germline V gene encodes CDR1 ENHRY and CDR2 SYGVKD. V was trimmed by 10 bases and J by 6 bases, leaving 18 bases between them. The CDR3 DNA reads TGTGCCACTAAGATGGAGGGCCAGTATGAAAAACTGTTTTTT. Residues: CATKMEGQYEKLFF.